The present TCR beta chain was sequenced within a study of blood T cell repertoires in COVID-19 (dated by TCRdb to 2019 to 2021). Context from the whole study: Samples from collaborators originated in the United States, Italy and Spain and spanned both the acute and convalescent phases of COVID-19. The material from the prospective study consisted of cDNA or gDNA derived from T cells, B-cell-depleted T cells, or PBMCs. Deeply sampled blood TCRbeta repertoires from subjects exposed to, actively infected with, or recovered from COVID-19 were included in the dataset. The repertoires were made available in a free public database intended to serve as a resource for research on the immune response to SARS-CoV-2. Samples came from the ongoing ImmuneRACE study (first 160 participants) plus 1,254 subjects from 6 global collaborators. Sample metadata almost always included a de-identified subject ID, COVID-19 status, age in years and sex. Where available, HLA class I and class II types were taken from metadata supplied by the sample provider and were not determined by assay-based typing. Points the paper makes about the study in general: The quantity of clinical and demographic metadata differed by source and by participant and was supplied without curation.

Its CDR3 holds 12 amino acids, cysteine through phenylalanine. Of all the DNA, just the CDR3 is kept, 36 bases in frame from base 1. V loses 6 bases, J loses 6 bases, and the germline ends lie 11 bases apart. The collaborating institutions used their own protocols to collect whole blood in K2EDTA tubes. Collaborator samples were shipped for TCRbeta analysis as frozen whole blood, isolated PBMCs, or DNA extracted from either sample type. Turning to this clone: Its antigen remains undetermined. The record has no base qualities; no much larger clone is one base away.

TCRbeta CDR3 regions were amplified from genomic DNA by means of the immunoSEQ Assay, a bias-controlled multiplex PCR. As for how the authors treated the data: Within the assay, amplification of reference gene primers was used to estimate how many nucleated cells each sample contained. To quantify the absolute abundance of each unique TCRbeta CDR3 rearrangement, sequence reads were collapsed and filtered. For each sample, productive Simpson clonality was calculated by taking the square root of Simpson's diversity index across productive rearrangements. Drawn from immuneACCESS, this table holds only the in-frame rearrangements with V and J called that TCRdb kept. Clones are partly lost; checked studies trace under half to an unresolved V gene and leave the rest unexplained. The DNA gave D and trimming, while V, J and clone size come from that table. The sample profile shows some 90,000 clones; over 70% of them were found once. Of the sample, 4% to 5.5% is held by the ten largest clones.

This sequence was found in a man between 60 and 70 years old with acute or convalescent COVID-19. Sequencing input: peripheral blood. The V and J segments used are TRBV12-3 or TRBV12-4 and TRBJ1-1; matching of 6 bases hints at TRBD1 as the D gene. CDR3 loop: CASRSGAAEAFF. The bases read TGTGCCAGCAGGTCAGGGGCGGCTGAAGCTTTCTTT.